This entry is about one T cell receptor beta chain. Under the authors' procedure: The authors estimated nucleated cell counts from reference gene primer amplification. Data came from immunoSEQ multiplex PCR; TCRdb stores just in-frame clones and leaves some out. The V and J calls and clone size come from that table; D and trimming were worked out from the DNA. The table includes 75,000 to 100,000 clones, under 85% detected once. After removal of 1 base from V and 6 bases from J, the junction contained 4 bases not matched to a gene. The germline V gene has CDR1 SGHTA and CDR2 FQGNSA. This CDR3 comprises 15 residues. This entry belongs to a study of blood T cell repertoires in COVID-19. For the study at large: Samples representing acute and convalescent COVID-19 were sourced from the United States, Italy and Spain. From T cells, B-cell-depleted T cells, or PBMCs came the material, which was cDNA or gDNA.

This rearrangement joins TRBV7-2 to TRBJ2-7; TRBD2 matches at 12 bases. This clonotype was sampled from a woman older than 75 with acute or convalescent COVID-19. The sequencing sample was made of peripheral blood. CDR3 coding DNA: TGTGCCAGCAGCTTAGGACTAGCGGGAGCCGGCGAGCAGTACTTC. It is translated as CASSLGLAGAGEQYF. The full variable domain, in which reference TRBV7-2 and TRBJ2-7 provide the parts outside the CDR3, is GAGVSQSPSNKVTEKGKDVELRCDPISGHTALYWYRQSLGQGLEFLIYFQGNSAPDKSGLPSDRFSAERTGGSVSTLTIQRTQQEDSAVYLCASSLGLAGAGEQYFGPGTRLTVT.